The clone carrying this T cell receptor beta chain was observed a single time. This specimen belongs to a study of control samples from healthy donors and cancer patients. Libraries were prepared by immunoSEQ multiplex PCR; TCRdb keeps only in-frame clonotypes and omits some of them. The table records just under 80,000 clones, roughly 89% of them present only once. This TCR was recovered from an older woman with head and neck cancer. Source material: PBMCs.

Here the CDR3 reads CASSYQGLPNEKLFF. The CDR3 DNA follows: TGTGCCAGCAGTTACCAGGGTCTACCTAATGAAAAACTGTTTTTT. This rearrangement joins TRBV6-5 to TRBJ1-4, with D possibly being TRBD1 (5 bases). CDR3 length: 15 amino acids. V shed 2 bases and J shed 3 bases, with 10 bases lying between them. CDR1 is MNHEY, CDR2 SVGAGI, per germline.